The sequence of this T cell receptor beta chain was determined in a study of blood T cells in healthy people across ages (dated by TCRdb to 2014 to 2015). In terms of the full investigation: In model experiments, template switching captured about one uniquely barcoded TCR beta cDNA molecule for every two T cells. Age-related changes in TCR beta repertoire diversity were measured in the study by deep sequencing normalized with unique cDNA molecular identifiers. Donors were grouped into four age groups: young (average 16 years), middle-aged (39), aged (about 60) and long-lived (over 80). To avoid experimental bias, donors of different ages were randomly spread across the sequencing lanes. Using the same blood draw, the study looked at two additional independent replicas of 1 million unique cDNA reads for two donors, one aged 18 to 30 and the other aged 80 or older. The paper's findings and limits, for the study overall: Compared with the aged group, the long-lived group had more naive CD4+ T cells, fewer expanded clones and increased TCR diversity, suggesting age selection. Since profiling was done on bulk unsorted PBMCs, naive and antigen-experienced compartments could not be conclusively compared. Observed TCR beta diversity correlated strongly with the percentage of naive T cells measured by flow cytometry. Because the CMV infection status of the donors was unknown, age-related changes in expanded clonotypes may potentially have been confounded. Estimates of total diversity based on one million sequenced T cells were regarded as lower bounds and as underestimates. As age increased, observed TCR beta diversity per million T cells dropped in a roughly linear way, and a significant reduction was already evident by age about 40.

Donors were 35 to 40 systemically healthy Caucasian individuals from Russia aged roughly 6 to 90 years. Each donor gave approximately 9.3 milliliters of peripheral blood, collected into EDTA-treated Vacutainer tubes. Ficoll-Paque density-gradient centrifugation was used to isolate PBMCs, with at least 6.5 million per sample. Total RNA was extracted from PBMCs with Trizol reagent, with at least 5.5 micrograms obtained per sample. For every donor, flow cytometry on a PBMC aliquot measured the percentage of naive CD45RAhigh/CD27high T cells. For this chain, trimming is 4 bases at the V end and 6 bases at the J end, and the number of junction bases without a gene match is 10. The CDR3 spans 16 residues, from the cysteine through the phenylalanine. Just CDR3 DNA is preserved here, 48 bases in frame from base 1. CDR1 is given as SGHKS and CDR2 as YYEKEE, both from the germline V gene (reference sequence).

This clonotype showed up many times. Its antigen target is currently unknown. Base qualities are not recorded, but no much larger clone differs from it by a single base. The library was made by 5' RACE. Sequencer: Illumina HiSeq 2500. A second PCR of about 6 to 11 cycles was performed with a sample-barcoded 5' primer and a J-beta primer mix. A template-switch 5' adaptor carrying 12 random nucleotides introduced a unique molecular identifier onto each TCR beta cDNA molecule. At least 2.5 million CDR3-containing paired-end reads were obtained from each sample. First-strand cDNA was synthesized from all RNA with the Mint cDNA synthesis kit, primed by a TRBC-specific oligonucleotide. Following uracil-DNA glycosylase treatment, all cDNA underwent a first 18-cycle PCR with the universal primers M1SS and BC2_uni_R. In the authors' own workflow: Each sample was normalized by randomly selecting 1 million high-quality reads, each carrying a distinct molecular identifier. Reads sharing molecular identifiers were discarded rather than binned into consensus sequences. MiTCR, run with a Q25 quality threshold and the strictest error-elimination algorithm, handled CDR3 identification, clonotype clustering and error correction. A nonparametric unseen species model with Euler transformation was used to estimate lower-bound total TCR beta diversity. TCRdb reanalyzed the raw reads on its own, using fastp at Q25 for trimming and MiXCR for clone calling, and kept in-frame beta chains. Every entry covers one CDR3 protein and lists the most common genes and DNA from its rows. The V and J calls here are based on TCRdb, not the publication. The table for this sample lists roughly 650,000 distinct CDR3 sequences; roughly 32% of them were counted only once. About 16% of the sample belongs to the ten largest clones.

Material for sequencing was blood. The rearranged chain carries TRBV5-5 and TRBJ1-2; TRBD1 matches 12 bases in the middle. This receptor was obtained from a woman of 80 years or more in good health. Donor details come from another sample of the same person, matched by shared clones. The CDR3 protein sequence reads: CASSAGPGQGANGYTF. In nucleotides, the sequence is TGTGCCAGCAGCGCGGGACCGGGACAGGGGGCGAATGGCTACACCTTC.